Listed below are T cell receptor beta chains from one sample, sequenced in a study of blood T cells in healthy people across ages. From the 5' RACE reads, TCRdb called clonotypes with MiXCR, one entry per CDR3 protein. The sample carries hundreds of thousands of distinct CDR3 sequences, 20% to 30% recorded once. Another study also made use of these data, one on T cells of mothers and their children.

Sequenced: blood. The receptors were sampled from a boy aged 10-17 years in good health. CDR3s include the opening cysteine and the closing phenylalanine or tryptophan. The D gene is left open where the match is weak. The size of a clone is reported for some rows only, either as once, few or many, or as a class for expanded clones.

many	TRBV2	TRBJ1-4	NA	TGTGCCAGCAGCGCGGGACTCGATAGAAATGAAAAACTGTTTTTT	CASSAGLDRNEKLFF
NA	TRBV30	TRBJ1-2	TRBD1	TGTGCCTGGACCATACAGGGGAACTATGGCTACACCTTC	CAWTIQGNYGYTF
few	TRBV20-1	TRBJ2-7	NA	TGCAGTGCTGACCGGGACACAACCTACGAGCAGTACTTC	CSADRDTTYEQYF
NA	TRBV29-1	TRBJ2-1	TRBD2	TGCAGCGTGAGCTTAGCGGGGGTTGGCGATGAGCAGTTCTTC	CSVSLAGVGDEQFF
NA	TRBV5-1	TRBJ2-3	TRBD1	TGCGCCAGCAGCAGGGGACAGGGAAACACAGATACGCAGTATTTT	CASSRGQGNTDTQYF
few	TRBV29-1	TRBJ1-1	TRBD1	TGCAGCGTTGACCGGACAGGGTCGGGTGAAGCTTTCTTT	CSVDRTGSGEAFF
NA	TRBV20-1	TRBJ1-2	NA	TGCAGTGCTATCGGGTCCGGGCTGGGCGGCTACACCTTC	CSAIGSGLGGYTF
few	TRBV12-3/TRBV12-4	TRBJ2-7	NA	TGTGCCAGCACCCCTGAAAGCGACGAGCAGTACTTC	CASTPESDEQYF
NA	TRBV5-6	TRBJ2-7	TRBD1	TGTGCCAGCAGCCCGACAGGGGGTAGGTCCTACGAGCAGTACTTC	CASSPTGGRSYEQYF
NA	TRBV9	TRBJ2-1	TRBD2	TGTGCCAGCAGCGTAGAGGGACTAGCGGCGTACAATGAGCAGTTCTTC	CASSVEGLAAYNEQFF
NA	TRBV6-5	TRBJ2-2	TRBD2	TGTGCCAGCAGTTTACGTAGCGGGGTCACAAGCGGGGAGCTGTTTTTT	CASSLRSGVTSGELFF
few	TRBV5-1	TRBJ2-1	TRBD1	TGCGCCAGCGTAGACCCGGGACAGGGTTTTGAGCAGTTCTTC	CASVDPGQGFEQFF
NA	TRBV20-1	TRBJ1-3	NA	TGCAGTGCTAGAGATCCCCTATACTCTGGAAACACCATATATTTT	CSARDPLYSGNTIYF
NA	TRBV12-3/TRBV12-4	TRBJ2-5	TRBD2	TGTGCCAGCAGCTACCTGAGCGGGGGTCAAGAGACCCAGCACTTC	CASSYLSGGQETQHF
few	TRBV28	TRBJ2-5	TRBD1	TGTGCCAGCAGTTTATTCGTGGGACAGGGAGGGGAGACCCAGTACTTC	CASSLFVGQGGETQYF
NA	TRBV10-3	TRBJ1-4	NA	TGTGCCATCAGTGACCCAGGGGCCACTAATGAAAAACTGTTTTTT	CAISDPGATNEKLFF
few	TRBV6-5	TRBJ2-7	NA	TGTGCCAGCAGTTACTCGACTTGGTCCTACGAGCAGTACTTC	CASSYSTWSYEQYF
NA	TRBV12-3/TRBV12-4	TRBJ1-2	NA	TGTGCCAGCAGTTTAGCGCGACGGGGCTACACCTTC	CASSLARRGYTF
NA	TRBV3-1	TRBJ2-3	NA	TGTGCCAGCAGCCAAGATCAGGGGCGGACAGATACGCAGTATTTT	CASSQDQGRTDTQYF
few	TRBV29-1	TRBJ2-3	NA	TGCAGCGTTGTCACGGACCCGCTCACAGATACGCAGTATTTT	CSVVTDPLTDTQYF
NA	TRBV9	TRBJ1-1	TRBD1	TGTGCCAGCAGCGTAGAAGGGACAGGGGGCGGTGAAGCTTTCTTT	CASSVEGTGGGEAFF
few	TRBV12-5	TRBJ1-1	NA	TGTGCTAGTGGTTTCAGGGGAGGCACTGAAGCTTTCTTT	CASGFRGGTEAFF
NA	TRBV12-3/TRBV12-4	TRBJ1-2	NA	TGTGCCAGCGGCACGGGCAGCGGCGGCTACACCTTC	CASGTGSGGYTF
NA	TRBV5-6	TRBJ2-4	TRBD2	TGTGCCAGCAGCTTGTCCCGGGGACTAGCGGGAAGAGCGTCAACCAAAAACATTCAGTACTTC	CASSLSRGLAGRASTKNIQYF
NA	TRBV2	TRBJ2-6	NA	TGTGCCAGCAGTGAAGAAAGGGTCCTGACTTTC	CASSEERVLTF
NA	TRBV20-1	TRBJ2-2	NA	TGCAGTGCTAGATCCCCCGGTAGGGGGGCCAATGGGGAGCTGTTTTTT	CSARSPGRGANGELFF
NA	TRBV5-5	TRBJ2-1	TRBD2	TGTGCCAGCCTAACTACTAGCGCCGTGTGGTCTGGTGAGCAGTTCTTC	CASLTTSAVWSGEQFF
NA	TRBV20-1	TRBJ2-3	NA	TGCAGTGCTAGCCGTTTTGGCACAGATACGCAGTATTTT	CSASRFGTDTQYF
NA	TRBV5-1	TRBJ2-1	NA	TGCGCCAGCAGGGTGGACAGCAAAGAGACCCGGTACTTC	CASRVDSKETRYF
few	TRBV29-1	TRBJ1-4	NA	TGCAGCGTCGCCGGTCTAGGGGAAAAACTGTTTTTT	CSVAGLGEKLFF
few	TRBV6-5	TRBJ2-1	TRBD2	TGTGCCAGCAGTTACGCGGGACTAGCGGGGCCAAGCTCCTACAATGAGCAGTTCTTC	CASSYAGLAGPSSYNEQFF
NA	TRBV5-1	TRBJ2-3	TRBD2	TGCGCCAGCAGCTCGGACGTCCTTCGGACTAGCGGGAGAACGTCAGATACGCAGTATTTT	CASSSDVLRTSGRTSDTQYF
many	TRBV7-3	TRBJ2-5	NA	TGTGCCAGCAGCTCGCTATTCGCCGGGACCCCTTCTCCGGAGACCCAGTACTTC	CASSSLFAGTPSPETQYF
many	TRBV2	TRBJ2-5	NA	TGTGCCAGCTCAGGGGAAGAGACCCAGTACTTC	CASSGEETQYF
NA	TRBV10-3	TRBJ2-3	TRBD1	TGTGCCGCCAATAACAGGGGTGAGACAGATACGCAGTATTTT	CAANNRGETDTQYF
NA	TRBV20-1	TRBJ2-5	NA	TGCAGTGCTCTCCGGGGACCGGCTGATTCGGAGACCCAGTACTTC	CSALRGPADSETQYF
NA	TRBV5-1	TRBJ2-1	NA	TGCGCCAGCAGCTCCGGACCAAACAATGAGCAGTTCTTC	CASSSGPNNEQFF
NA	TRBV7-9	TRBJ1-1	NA	TGTGCCAGCCAAGGGGCTTACACTGAAGCTTTCTTT	CASQGAYTEAFF
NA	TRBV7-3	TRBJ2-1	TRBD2	TGTGCCAGCAGCTTAAGGGCTAGCGGGGGGGCCGATGAGCAGTTCTTC	CASSLRASGGADEQFF
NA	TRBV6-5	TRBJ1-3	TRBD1	TGTGCCAGCAGAGCGGACAGGTTCTATGGAAACACCATATATTTT	CASRADRFYGNTIYF
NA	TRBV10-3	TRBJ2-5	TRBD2	TGTGCCATCACTTCGGGACTAGAGGGGGGCGAGACCCAGCACTTC	CAITSGLEGGETQHF
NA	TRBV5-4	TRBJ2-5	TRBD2	TGTGCCAGCGGCGGGACTAGCGGGGAGACCCAGTACTTC	CASGGTSGETQYF
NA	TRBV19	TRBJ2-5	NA	TGTGCCAGTAGTATTAAACGGGAGACCCAGTACTTC	CASSIKRETQYF